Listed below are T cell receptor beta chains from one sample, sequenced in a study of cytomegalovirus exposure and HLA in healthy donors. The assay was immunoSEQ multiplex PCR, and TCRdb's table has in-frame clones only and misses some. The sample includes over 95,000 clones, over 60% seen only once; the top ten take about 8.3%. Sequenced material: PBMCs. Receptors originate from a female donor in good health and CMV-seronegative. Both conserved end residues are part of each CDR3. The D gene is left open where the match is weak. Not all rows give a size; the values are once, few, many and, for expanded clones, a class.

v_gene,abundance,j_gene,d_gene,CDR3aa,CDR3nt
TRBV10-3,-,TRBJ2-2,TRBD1,CAISVRDRRGTGELFF,TGTGCCATCAGTGTCCGGGACAGACGGGGCACCGGGGAGCTGTTTTTT
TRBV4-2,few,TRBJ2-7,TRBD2,CASSQARGSNYEQYF,TGTGCCAGCAGCCAAGCGCGGGGGTCCAACTACGAGCAGTACTTC
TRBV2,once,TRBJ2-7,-,CASSPVGYEQYF,TGTGCCAGCAGTCCGGTCGGCTACGAGCAGTACTTC
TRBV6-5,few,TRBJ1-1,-,CASSQNRMNTEAFF,TGTGCCAGCAGTCAGAACCGAATGAACACTGAAGCTTTCTTT
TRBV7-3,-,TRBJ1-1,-,CASSLQGRNTEAFF,TGTGCCAGCAGCTTACAGGGGCGGAACACTGAAGCTTTCTTT
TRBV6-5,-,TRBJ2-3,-,CASSREGAGDTQYF,TGTGCCAGCAGCCGGGAGGGGGCGGGAGATACGCAGTATTTT
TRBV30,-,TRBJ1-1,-,CAWRTGGTNTEAFF,TGTGCCTGGCGGACGGGGGGAACGAACACTGAAGCTTTCTTT
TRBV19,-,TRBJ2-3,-,CASSTRGPTDTQYF,TGTGCCAGTAGTACGCGGGGCCCCACAGATACGCAGTATTTT
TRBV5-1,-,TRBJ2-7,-,CASSFDEGHYEQYF,TGCGCCAGCAGCTTCGACGAGGGCCACTACGAGCAGTACTTC
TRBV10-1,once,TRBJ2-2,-,CASSESGTANTGELFF,TGCGCCAGCAGTGAGTCTGGGACTGCGAACACCGGGGAGCTGTTTTTT
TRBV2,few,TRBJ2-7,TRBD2,CASSRTSGGPAEQYF,TGTGCCAGCAGCAGGACTAGCGGGGGCCCCGCCGAGCAGTACTTC
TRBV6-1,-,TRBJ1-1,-,CASKGSGTGSTEAFF,TGTGCCAGCAAGGGGTCGGGTACTGGCAGCACTGAAGCTTTCTTT
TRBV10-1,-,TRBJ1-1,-,CASSADRNTEAFF,TGCGCCAGCAGTGCGGACAGGAACACTGAAGCTTTCTTT
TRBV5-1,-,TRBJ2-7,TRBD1,CASSYYPGTETYEQYF,TGCGCCAGCAGCTACTATCCCGGGACAGAAACCTACGAGCAGTACTTC
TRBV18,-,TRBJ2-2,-,CASSQETGANTGELFF,TGTGCCAGCTCACAGGAAACAGGTGCGAACACCGGGGAGCTGTTTTTT
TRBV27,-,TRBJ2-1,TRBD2,CASSLSRGRADEQFF,TGTGCCAGCAGTTTAAGTCGCGGGAGGGCCGATGAGCAGTTCTTC
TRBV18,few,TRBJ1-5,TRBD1,CASSPDRGDSNQPQHF,TGTGCCAGCTCACCGGACAGGGGCGATAGCAATCAGCCCCAGCATTTT
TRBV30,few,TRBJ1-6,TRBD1,CAWSVLGQRDNSPLHF,TGTGCCTGGAGTGTACTGGGACAGAGAGATAATTCACCCCTCCACTTT
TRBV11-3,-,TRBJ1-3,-,CASSLGFRGAPGNTIYF,TGTGCCAGCAGCTTAGGTTTCCGGGGGGCCCCTGGAAACACCATATATTTT
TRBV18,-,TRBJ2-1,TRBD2,CAGKASGRVYNEQFF,TGTGCTGGAAAGGCTAGCGGGAGGGTATACAATGAGCAGTTCTTC
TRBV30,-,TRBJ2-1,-,CAWSGASGSYNEQFF,TGTGCCTGGTCCGGAGCGAGCGGATCCTACAATGAGCAGTTCTTC
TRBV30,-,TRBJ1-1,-,CAWSRGGLGTEAFF,TGTGCCTGGAGTCGGGGAGGGCTCGGGACTGAAGCTTTCTTT
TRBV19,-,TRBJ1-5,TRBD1,CASRITGQGYSQPQHF,TGTGCCAGTAGGATCACCGGACAGGGATACAGTCAGCCCCAGCATTTT
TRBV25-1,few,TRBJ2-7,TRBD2,CASSEAAGGIYEQYF,TGTGCCAGCAGTGAAGCAGCGGGAGGGATCTACGAGCAGTACTTC
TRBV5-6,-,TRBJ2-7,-,CASSLSARSYEQYF,TGTGCCAGCAGCTTGTCTGCCAGATCCTACGAGCAGTACTTC
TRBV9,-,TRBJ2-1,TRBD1,CASSLQGSSYNEQFF,TGTGCCAGCAGCCTACAGGGGAGCTCCTACAATGAGCAGTTCTTC
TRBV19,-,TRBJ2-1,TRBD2,CASSPGTSGRKGSYNEQFF,TGTGCCAGTAGCCCCGGGACTAGCGGGAGGAAGGGCTCCTACAATGAGCAGTTCTTC
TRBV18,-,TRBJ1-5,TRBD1,CASSKAQGGNQPQHF,TGTGCCAGCTCAAAGGCACAGGGGGGCAATCAGCCCCAGCATTTT
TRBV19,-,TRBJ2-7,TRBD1,CASSPGTGAPYEQYF,TGTGCCAGTAGTCCGGGGACAGGGGCCCCCTACGAGCAGTACTTC
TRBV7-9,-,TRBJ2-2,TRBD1,CASILTGVTGELFF,TGTGCCAGCATCCTGACAGGGGTCACCGGGGAGCTGTTTTTT
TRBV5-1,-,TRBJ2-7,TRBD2,CASSWRIGGASYEQYF,TGCGCCAGCAGCTGGAGGATCGGGGGGGCATCCTACGAGCAGTACTTC
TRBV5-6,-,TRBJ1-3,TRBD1,CASSSLDRVGNTIYF,TGTGCCAGCAGCTCGTTGGACAGGGTCGGAAACACCATATATTTT
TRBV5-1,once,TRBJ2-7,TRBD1,CASSLARTGFSYEQYF,TGCGCCAGCAGCTTGGCGCGGACAGGTTTCTCTTACGAGCAGTACTTC
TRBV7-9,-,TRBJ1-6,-,CASSPGIPYSPLHF,TGTGCCAGCAGTCCAGGGATACCGTATTCACCCCTCCACTTT
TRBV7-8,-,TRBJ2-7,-,CASSLSGSAYYEQYF,TGTGCCAGCAGCCTTAGCGGAAGCGCATACTACGAGCAGTACTTC
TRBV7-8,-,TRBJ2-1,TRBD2,CASSFLISGSSYNEQFF,TGTGCCAGCAGCTTCCTCATAAGCGGGAGCTCCTACAATGAGCAGTTCTTC
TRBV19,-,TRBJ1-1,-,CASSMSGFRTEAFF,TGTGCCAGTAGTATGTCCGGGTTTCGCACTGAAGCTTTCTTT
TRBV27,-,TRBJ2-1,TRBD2,CAIGTSGTDSYNEQFF,TGTGCCATCGGGACTAGCGGGACCGACTCCTACAATGAGCAGTTCTTC
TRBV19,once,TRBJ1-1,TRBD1,CASSPIDRDTEAFF,TGTGCCAGTAGTCCAATCGACAGGGACACTGAAGCTTTCTTT
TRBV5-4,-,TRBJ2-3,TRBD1,CASSTRTGGRTDTQYF,TGTGCCAGCAGCACCCGGACAGGGGGCAGAACAGATACGCAGTATTTT
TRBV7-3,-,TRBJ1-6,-,CASSLYILYNSPLHF,TGTGCCAGCAGCCTCTATATCCTCTATAATTCACCCCTCCACTTT
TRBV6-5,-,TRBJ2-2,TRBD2,CASRSGLVNTGELFF,TGTGCCAGCAGGTCCGGACTAGTGAACACCGGGGAGCTGTTTTTT
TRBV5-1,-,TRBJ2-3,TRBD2,CASSLDGGGRADTQYF,TGCGCCAGCAGCTTGGACGGCGGGGGAAGGGCAGATACGCAGTATTTT
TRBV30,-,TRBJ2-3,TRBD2,CAWSVTAGGPRTDTQYF,TGTGCCTGGAGTGTTACGGCGGGGGGGCCCCGCACAGATACGCAGTATTTT
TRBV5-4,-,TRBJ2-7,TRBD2,CASSSGLAGVGYEQYF,TGTGCCAGCAGCTCGGGACTAGCGGGAGTCGGCTACGAGCAGTACTTC
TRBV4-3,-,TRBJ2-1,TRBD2,CASSLQAGYPSNEQFF,TGCGCCAGCAGCCTCCAAGCGGGATACCCCTCCAATGAGCAGTTCTTC
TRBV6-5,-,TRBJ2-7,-,CASSLPGGPSEQYF,TGTGCCAGCAGTCTCCCTGGAGGTCCCTCCGAGCAGTACTTC
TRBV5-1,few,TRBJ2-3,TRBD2,CASSFSGGLAGEDTQYF,TGCGCCAGCAGCTTTAGTGGGGGACTAGCGGGAGAAGATACGCAGTATTTT
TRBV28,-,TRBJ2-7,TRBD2,CASRNIAGGTYEQYF,TGTGCCAGCAGGAATATAGCGGGAGGCACCTACGAGCAGTACTTC
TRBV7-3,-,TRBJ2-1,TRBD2,CASSLRGLASNEQFF,TGTGCCAGCAGCTTAAGGGGACTAGCGTCCAATGAGCAGTTCTTC